The 20 T cell receptor beta chains presented below share a single source sample, sequenced in a study of human T cells and chemical hapten exposure. From the RACE reads, TCRdb called clonotypes with MiXCR, one entry per CDR3 protein. The repertoire consists of 350,000 to 400,000 distinct CDR3 sequences, with 4.5% to 5.5% occurring once and the leading ten covering roughly 2.6%. The time point was: pre-sensitization, week 0. Treatment reported: therapeutic diphenylcyclopropenone sensitization with weekly scalp DPC. Here the sequenced sample was whole blood, taken in connection with sensitization to the hapten diphenylcyclopropenone (DPC). These receptors were collected from a woman between 50 and 59 years old with alopecia areata. Some clones in this sample may be carry-over from other donors' samples.

The table lists this clonotype with many counts. The chain is built from TRBV5-4 and TRBJ2-6; the D is unclear. The CDR3 has 16 residues. Trimming stripped 4 bases from V and 2 bases from J, with 13 bases between. CDR1 is SGHNT and CDR2 is YYREEE in the germline V gene (reference sequence). CDR3 protein: CASSQVTQTGANVLTF. As DNA, the CDR3 is TGTGCCAGCAGCCAAGTGACTCAGACTGGGGCCAACGTCCTGACTTTC.

At least ten counts were recorded for this clonotype. The chain carries TRBV20-1 and TRBJ2-5; tentative D call: TRBD2 (6 bases). The CDR3 loop spans 14 amino acids. Per germline, CDR1 DFQATT and CDR2 SNEGSKA (reference sequence). V lost 0 bases, J lost 5 bases, and 13 bases lay in between. CDR3 in DNA: TGCAGTGCTAGAGACGGGGGAGGCGGGGAGACCCAGTACTTC. Translation gives CSARDGGGGETQYF.

The table lists this clonotype with many counts. J is TRBJ2-7 and V is TRBV12-3 or TRBV12-4, with D perhaps being TRBD1 or TRBD2 (5 bases each). V was cut by 5 bases and J by 7 bases, with 21 bases left in between. The CDR3 totals 15 residues. CDR3 sequence: CASSASGTGVGEQYF. The CDR3 nucleotides are TGTGCCAGCAGTGCCTCCGGGACGGGCGTGGGGGAGCAGTACTTC.

This clonotype showed up many times. J is TRBJ2-1 and V is TRBV12-3 or TRBV12-4; a possible D gene is TRBD1 (6 bases). CDR3 length: 15 residues. V lost 4 bases to trimming and J lost 1 base, with 11 bases between them. CDR3 nucleotide sequence: TGTGCCAGCAGTTGGAAAAGGGGGTCCTACAATGAGCAGTTCTTC. It specifies CASSWKRGSYNEQFF.

This clonotype was seen at least ten times. This rearrangement joins TRBV10-3 to TRBJ2-7, with D perhaps TRBD2 (5 bases). The CDR3 contains 11 residues. CDR1 and CDR2 from the germline V gene are ENHRY and SYGVKD. Trimming cost V 8 bases and J 2 bases, with 7 bases left between them. CDR3 protein: CAIAGPYEQYF. CDR3 sequence (DNA): TGTGCCATCGCGGGTCCCTACGAGCAGTACTTC.

In this sample, this clonotype turned up many times. The chain recombines TRBV20-1 with TRBJ2-1; perhaps TRBD2 as D (6 bases). Germline CDR1 reads DFQATT; CDR2 reads SNEGSKA (reference sequence). The CDR3 covers 17 residues. Trimming removed 6 bases from V and 6 bases from J, with 27 bases in between. The CDR3 region has the DNA TGCAGTGCCCGACTAGGCGTCGGGACGTCTCACCCCAATGAGCAGTTCTTC. The encoded protein is CSARLGVGTSHPNEQFF.

In this sample, this clonotype turned up many times. The chain employs TRBV12-3 or TRBV12-4 and TRBJ2-5; the D gene is possibly TRBD2 (7 bases). This CDR3 comprises 14 residues. The ends were cut back, 7 bases at V and 4 bases at J, with 16 bases in the middle. The CDR3 loop reads CASTPGGPGETQYF. CDR3 coding DNA: TGTGCCAGCACCCCCGGGGGGCCGGGAGAGACCCAGTACTTC.

This clonotype has ten or more counts. The CDR3: CASNRDRAAGQPQHF. The CDR3 DNA reads TGTGCCAGCAATAGGGACAGGGCCGCGGGGCAGCCCCAGCATTTT. This chain uses TRBV2 with TRBJ1-5, with 9 bases fitting TRBD1. V shed 7 bases, J shed 7 bases, and the junction held 11 bases outside the gene matches. Germline V gene data show CDR1 as SNHLY and CDR2 as FYNNEI. The CDR3 is 15 amino acids.

The sample holds many counts of this clonotype. The CDR3 region has the DNA TGTGCCACCGGAGGGCGGAGCACAGATACGCAGTATTTT. It codes for CATGGRSTDTQYF. The rearrangement joins TRBV21-1 to TRBJ2-3; no check of the table's D call, TRBD2, against the DNA was made. TRBV21-1 constitutes a pseudogene. The CDR3 totals 13 residues.

This clonotype appeared many times. The V call is TRBV4-3, the J call TRBJ2-3, with TRBD2 as a possible D gene (5 bases). V lost 1 base and J lost 1, with 12 bases in between. Germline CDR1 and CDR2: LGHNA and YSLEER. CDR3 length: 16 residues. The CDR3 region is CASSQARGIRTDTQYF. CDR3 bases: TGCGCCAGCAGCCAAGCCCGAGGGATTCGCACAGATACGCAGTATTTT.

This clonotype was detected ten times or more. The chain is built from TRBV6-5 and TRBJ2-5, with a tentative D call TRBD1 (6 bases). The germline V and J ends were trimmed by 0 bases and 5 bases, with 10 bases remaining between them. Germline loops: CDR1 MNHEY, CDR2 SVGAGI. The CDR3 is 14 amino acids. In nucleotides, the CDR3 is TGTGCCAGCAGTTACTCGTGGCAGGGGGAGACCCAGTACTTC. This translates into CASSYSWQGETQYF.

This clonotype was found many times. CDR3 bases: TGTGCCAGCAGACACCCGTTGGGATCCGGGGCCAACGTCCTGACTTTC. Translating gives CASRHPLGSGANVLTF. This rearrangement joins TRBV6-2 or TRBV6-3 to TRBJ2-6; no reliable D call. This CDR3 is built from 16 residues. Per germline, CDR1 MNHEY and CDR2 SVGEGT. V was cut by 6 bases and J by 4 bases, with 16 bases left in between.

V usage is TRBV12-5 and J usage is TRBJ1-2, with 8 bases matching TRBD1. V lost 4 bases, J lost 0 bases, and 4 bases stayed unmatched. Germline V gene lookup returns CDR1 LGHNT and CDR2 FRNRAP. This CDR3 has 15 amino acids. The CDR3 coding sequence is TGTGCTAGTGGTTCCCGGACAGGGCCTAACTATGGCTACACCTTC. Its translation: CASGSRTGPNYGYTF.

This clonotype showed up just a few times. J is TRBJ1-5 and V is TRBV6-2 or TRBV6-3, with D possibly TRBD1 on 6 matching bases. This CDR3 has 11 residues. V gave up 4 bases and J gave up 15 bases, with 13 bases separating them. Germline CDR1 MNHEY, CDR2 SVGEGT. CDR3 in amino acids: CASSSETGRHF. CDR3 in DNA: TGTGCCAGCAGTTCCGAGACAGGACGGCATTTT.

At least ten counts were recorded for this clonotype. The CDR3 sequence is CASSPQGQATTLSTDTQYF. CDR3 nucleotides: TGTGCCAGCTCACCGCAGGGACAGGCGACAACCCTAAGCACAGATACGCAGTATTTT. V usage is TRBV18 and J usage is TRBJ2-3, with 8 positions matching TRBD1. CDR3 size: 19 residues. Germline V gene data show CDR1 as KGHSH and CDR2 as LQKENI. Unmatched junction bases numbered 14, after V lost 3 bases and J lost 0 bases. The full variable domain, in which reference TRBV18 and TRBJ2-3 provide the parts outside the CDR3, is NAGVMQNPRHLVRRRGQEARLRCSPMKGHSHVYWYRQLPEEGLKFMVYLQKENIIDESGMPKERFSAEFPKEGPSILRIQQVVRGDSAAYFCASSPQGQATTLSTDTQYFGPGTRLTVL.

V is TRBV2 and J is TRBJ2-1; 7 nucleotides agree with TRBD2. Germline-derived CDR1 and CDR2 are SNHLY and FYNNEI. The J segment lost 4 bases and the V segment lost 6 bases, leaving 6 bases of the junction unmatched. CDR3 length: 14 residues. CDR3: CASRRAGAYNEQFF. The DNA of the CDR3 is TGTGCCAGCAGAAGGGCGGGAGCTTACAATGAGCAGTTCTTC.

This clonotype was detected many times. The V call is TRBV9, the J call TRBJ2-3; 9 bases agree with TRBD2. The CDR3 extends over 15 amino acids. Losses at the gene ends were 3 bases for V and 4 bases for J; bases not matched to a gene: 6. Germline V gene data show CDR1 as SGDLS and CDR2 as YYNGEE. The CDR3 nucleotides read TGTGCCAGCAGCGGTAGCGGGAGAGGCGCAGATACGCAGTATTTT. The encoded protein is CASSGSGRGADTQYF. The full variable domain, with the rest looked up from reference TRBV9 and TRBJ2-3, is DSGVTQTPKHLITATGQRVTLRCSPRSGDLSVYWYQQSLDQGLQFLIQYYNGEERAKGNILERFSAQQFPDLHSELNLSSLELGDSALYFCASSGSGRGADTQYFGPGTRLTVL.

This clonotype occurred many times. The V and J genes are TRBV12-3 or TRBV12-4 and TRBJ2-2; TRBD2 agrees at 8 bases. This CDR3 comprises 15 residues. V lost 6 bases to trimming and J lost 1 base; unmatched junction nucleotides: 4. This CDR3 is CASRGSGRNTGELFF. The CDR3, as DNA: TGTGCCAGCAGGGGAAGCGGGAGGAACACCGGGGAGCTGTTTTTT.

The sample holds many counts of this clonotype. V usage is TRBV5-4 and J usage is TRBJ2-1; 11 bases agree with TRBD2. Germline CDR1 is SGHNT and CDR2 is YYREEE (reference sequence). V shed 0 bases and J 7 bases; nucleotides not matched to a gene: 6. The CDR3 length is 16 residues. CDR3 nucleotides: TGTGCCAGCAGCTTGGAGGTAGCGGGGGGGCCTAATGAGCAGTTCTTC. This encodes CASSLEVAGGPNEQFF.

This clonotype appeared a single time. A read error is possible here, since a much larger clone lies one base away. The chain is built from TRBV2 and TRBJ2-5, with 9 positions matching TRBD2. V lost 5 bases and J lost 5; bases outside the gene matches: 12. Germline assignment: CDR1 SNHLY and CDR2 FYNNEI. The CDR3 sequence is 16 residues long. CDR3 in DNA: TGTGCCAGCAGTACCCGGACTAGCGTAGGGGAGGAGACCCAGTACTTC. Translated, it gives CASSTRTSVGEETQYF.